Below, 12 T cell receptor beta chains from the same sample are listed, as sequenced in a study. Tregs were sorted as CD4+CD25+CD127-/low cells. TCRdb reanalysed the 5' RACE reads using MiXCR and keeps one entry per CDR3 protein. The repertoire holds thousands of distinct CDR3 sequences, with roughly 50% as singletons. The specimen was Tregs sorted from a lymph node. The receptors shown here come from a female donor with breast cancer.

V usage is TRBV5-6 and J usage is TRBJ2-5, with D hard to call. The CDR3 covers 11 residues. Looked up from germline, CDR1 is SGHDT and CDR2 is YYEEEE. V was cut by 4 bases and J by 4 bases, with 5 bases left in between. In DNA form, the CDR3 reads TGTGCCAGCAGCCTTACAGAGACCCAGTACTTC. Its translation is CASSLTETQYF.

Here the CDR3 DNA reads TGCAGTGCTAGACATGGGACTAGCGGAGCAACAGATACGCAGTATTTT. It is translated as CSARHGTSGATDTQYF. The V gene is TRBV20-1, the J gene TRBJ2-3, with 11 bases aligning to TRBD2. Germline CDR1 reads DFQATT; CDR2 reads SNEGSKA (reference sequence). This CDR3 comprises 16 residues. The ends lost 2 bases at V and 3 bases at J; junction bases unmatched: 7.

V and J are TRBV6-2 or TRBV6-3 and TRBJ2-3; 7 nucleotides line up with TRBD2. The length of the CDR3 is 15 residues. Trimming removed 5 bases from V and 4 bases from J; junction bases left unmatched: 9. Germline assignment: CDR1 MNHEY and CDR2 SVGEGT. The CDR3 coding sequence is TGTGCCAGCAGTAGGACTAGAGATACGGCAGATACGCAGTATTTT. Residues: CASSRTRDTADTQYF.

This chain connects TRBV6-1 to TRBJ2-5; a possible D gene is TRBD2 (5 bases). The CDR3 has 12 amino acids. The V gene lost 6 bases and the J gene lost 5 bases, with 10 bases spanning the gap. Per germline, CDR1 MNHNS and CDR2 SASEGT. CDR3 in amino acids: CASSRGWETQYF. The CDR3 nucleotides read TGTGCCAGCAGCCGAGGGTGGGAGACCCAGTACTTC.

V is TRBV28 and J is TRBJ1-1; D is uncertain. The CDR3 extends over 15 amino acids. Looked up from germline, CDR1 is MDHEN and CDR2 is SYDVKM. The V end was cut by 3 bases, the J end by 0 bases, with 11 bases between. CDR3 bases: TGTGCCAGCAGTTTTTCTGGGTTCGTGAACACTGAAGCTTTCTTT. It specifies CASSFSGFVNTEAFF. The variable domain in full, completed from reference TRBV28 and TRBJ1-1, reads DVKVTQSSRYLVKRTGEKVFLECVQDMDHENMFWYRQDPGLGLRLIYFSYDVKMKEKGDIPEGYSVSREKKERFSLILESASTNQTSMYLCASSFSGFVNTEAFFGQGTRLTVV.

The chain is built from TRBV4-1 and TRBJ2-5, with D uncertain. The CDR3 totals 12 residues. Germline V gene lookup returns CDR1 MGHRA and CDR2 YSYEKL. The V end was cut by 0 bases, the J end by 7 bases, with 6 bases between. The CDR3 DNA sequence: TGCGCCAGCAGCCAAGATTGGGGGACCCAGTACTTC. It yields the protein CASSQDWGTQYF.

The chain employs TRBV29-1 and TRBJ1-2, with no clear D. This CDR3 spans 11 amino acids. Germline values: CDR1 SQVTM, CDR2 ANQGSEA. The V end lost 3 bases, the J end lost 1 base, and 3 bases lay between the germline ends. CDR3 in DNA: TGCAGCGTTGAGGATAACTATGGCTACACCTTC. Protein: CSVEDNYGYTF.

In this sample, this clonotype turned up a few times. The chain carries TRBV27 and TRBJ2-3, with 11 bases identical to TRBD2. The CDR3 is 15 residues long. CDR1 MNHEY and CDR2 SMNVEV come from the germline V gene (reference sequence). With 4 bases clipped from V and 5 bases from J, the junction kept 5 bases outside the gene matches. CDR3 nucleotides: TGTGCCAGCAGTTCTCTAGCGGGAGGTGGAGATACGCAGTATTTT. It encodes CASSSLAGGGDTQYF.

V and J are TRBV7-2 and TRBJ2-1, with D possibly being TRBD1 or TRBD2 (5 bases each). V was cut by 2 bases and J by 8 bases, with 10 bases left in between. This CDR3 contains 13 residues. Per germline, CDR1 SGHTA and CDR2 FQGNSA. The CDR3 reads CASSLYRDDEQFF. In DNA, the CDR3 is TGTGCCAGCAGCTTATACCGGGACGATGAGCAGTTCTTC.

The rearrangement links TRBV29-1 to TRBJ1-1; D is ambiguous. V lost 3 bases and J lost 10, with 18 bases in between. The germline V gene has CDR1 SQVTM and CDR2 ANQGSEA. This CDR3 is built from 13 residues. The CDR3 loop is CSVEVPKGDAAFF. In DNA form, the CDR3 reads TGCAGCGTTGAGGTTCCTAAAGGAGATGCAGCTTTCTTT.

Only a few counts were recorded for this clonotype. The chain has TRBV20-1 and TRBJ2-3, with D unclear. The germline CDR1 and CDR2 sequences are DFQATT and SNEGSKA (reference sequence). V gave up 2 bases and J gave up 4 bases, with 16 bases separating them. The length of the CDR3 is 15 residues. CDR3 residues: CSARSTKIYPDTQYF. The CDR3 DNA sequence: TGCAGTGCTAGAAGTACCAAGATCTACCCAGATACGCAGTATTTT.

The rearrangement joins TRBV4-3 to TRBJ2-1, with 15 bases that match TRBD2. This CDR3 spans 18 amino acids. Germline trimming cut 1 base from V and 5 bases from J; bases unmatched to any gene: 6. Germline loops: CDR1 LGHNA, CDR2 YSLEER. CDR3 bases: TGCGCCAGCAGCCAAGTCTGGACTAGCGGGAGGGCCCACAATGAGCAGTTCTTC. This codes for CASSQVWTSGRAHNEQFF.